What follows is one TCR beta chain and its context. Antigen unknown. This entry is derived from a study of blood T cells in healthy people across ages. Study information: Template switching retrieved approximately one barcoded beta molecule for each two T cells. Notes on the study in general: Lack of knowledge of donor CMV status possibly confounded expanded clonotype changes.

CDR1 is SNHLY and CDR2 is FYNNEI in the germline V gene. Trimming took off 4 bases at V and 9 bases at J, with 13 bases between the two ends. This CDR3 region has 14 residues. It was with a sample-barcoded 5' primer and a J-beta primer mix that a second PCR of roughly 7 to 11 cycles was run. TCRdb ran MiXCR on the 5' RACE reads and lists one entry per CDR3 protein. The sample lists more than 700,000 distinct CDR3 sequences, about 42% occurring once. The specimen sequenced was blood. The genes are TRBV2 and TRBJ1-6; D ambiguous. The receptor comes from a man older than 75 in good health. The CDR3 protein is CASSVAFSGSPLHF. As DNA, the CDR3 is TGTGCCAGCAGTGTAGCATTTTCGGGTTCACCCCTCCACTTT.